Sequencing of this T cell receptor beta chain was carried out in a study of memory CD4+ T cells and cytomegalovirus serostatus. Study at large: Healthy Belgian adult donors included about nine CMV-positive and some 23 CMV-negative people. The study, taken as a whole, reports: About 40% of the roughly 160 known CMV-associated TCRbeta sequences appeared in CD4+ memory.

J gave up 4 bases and V 1 base, and 5 bases lay outside the gene matches. Looked up from germline, CDR1 is MNHEY and CDR2 is SMNVEV (reference sequence). The CDR3 spans 17 residues. The sort gate was single viable CD3+CD4+CD8-CD45RO+ cells for memory CD4+ T cells. Donors' CMV status reflects serum IgG against pp150, pp28, p38, p52. In regard to this clone: Its antigen is unknown.

Per the authors' pipeline: Out-of-frame sequences were removed, leaving around 2.2 million distinct TCRbeta sequences. This table comes from immunoSEQ multiplex PCR, and its TCRdb copy is limited to in-frame clones, with some not included. V and J calls and clone size are those listed in that table; D and trimming were worked out from the DNA. The table lists roughly 48,000 clones, around 82% of them singletons, with 1.5% to 2.5% in the top ten. Sequenced sample: memory CD4+ T cells from blood. The sequence was collected from an adult in good health and CMV-seropositive. The rearrangement uses TRBV27 and TRBJ2-1; TRBD2 matches at 12 bases. The CDR3 nucleotides read TGTGCCAGCAGTTTATATCTAGCGGGAGGGAGTTACAATGAGCAGTTCTTC. This sequence encodes CASSLYLAGGSYNEQFF.